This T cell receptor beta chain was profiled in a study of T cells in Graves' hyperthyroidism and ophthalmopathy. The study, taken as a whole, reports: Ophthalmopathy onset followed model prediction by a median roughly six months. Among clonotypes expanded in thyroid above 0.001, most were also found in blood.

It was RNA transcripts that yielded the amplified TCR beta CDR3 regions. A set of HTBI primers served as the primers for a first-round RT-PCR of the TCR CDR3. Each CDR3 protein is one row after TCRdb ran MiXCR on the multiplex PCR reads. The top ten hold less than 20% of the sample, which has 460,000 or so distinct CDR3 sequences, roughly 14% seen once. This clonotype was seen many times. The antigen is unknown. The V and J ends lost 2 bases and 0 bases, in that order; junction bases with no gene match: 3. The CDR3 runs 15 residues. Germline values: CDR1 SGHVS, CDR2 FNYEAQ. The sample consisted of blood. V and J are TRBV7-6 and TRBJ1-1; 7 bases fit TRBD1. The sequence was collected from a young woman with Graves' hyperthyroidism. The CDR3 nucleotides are TGTGCCAGCAGCTTAACAGGGGAGATGAACACTGAAGCTTTCTTT. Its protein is CASSLTGEMNTEAFF.